What follows describes a single T cell receptor beta chain. What it binds is not known. These data are taken from a study of shared clonotypes between healthy human individuals. Study as a whole: With ages of 18 to 49, the donors were a couple of women and a few men. Every donor yielded three CD4 naive, three CD4 memory, two CD8 naive and one CD8 memory plate.

Authors' methods: Sequence data from immunoSEQ were junction-only and lacked quality scores; consequently, filtering differed. The assay was immunoSEQ multiplex PCR, and TCRdb's table has in-frame clones only and misses some. That table is the source of V, J and clone size, and D and trimming were worked out from the DNA. The sample holds some 580,000 clones, more than 95% seen once. Findings and limits, study-wide: Clonotypes that were shared across a handful of donors made up around 5% of naive CD4 clonotypes.

Germline V gene sequence: CDR1 DFQATT, CDR2 SNEGSKA (reference sequence). V lost 8 bases and J 3 bases, leaving 7 bases between the germline ends. There are 10 residues in the CDR3. The sequencing input was naive CD4+ T cells sorted from blood. Documented subset: CD45RA+ positively selected. The origin of this receptor is a woman under 40 in good health. The V gene is TRBV20-1, the J gene TRBJ2-5; no definite D call. The CDR3 DNA reads as TGCAGTCCACGGGAAGAGACCCAGTACTTC. It yields the protein CSPREETQYF.